The T cell receptor (beta chain) under discussion was sequenced for a study of tumor-infiltrating lymphocytes in oesophageal squamous cell carcinoma. In TCRdb, the PCR reads were re-called with MiXCR into one record per CDR3 protein. The repertoire holds some 10,000 distinct CDR3 sequences, with roughly half as singletons. This clonotype has at least ten counts. Germline V gene data show CDR1 as SGHNT and CDR2 as YENEEA. The CDR3 covers 11 residues. Germline trimming cut 11 bases from V and 8 bases from J; bases unmatched to any gene: 9. The rearrangement links TRBV11-3 to TRBJ2-7; TRBD2 matches 7 bases. The source is a male donor with esophageal squamous cell carcinoma. Sample: esophageal tumor tissue. The CDR3: CAEQSGGQQYF. The DNA of the CDR3 is TGTGCCGAGCAATCGGGGGGACAGCAGTACTTC.